One and the same sample provided the 5 T cell receptor beta chains below, sequenced in a study of T cell responses to AZD1222 COVID-19 vaccine. TCRdb's copy holds only in-frame clones and misses some; the assay was immunoSEQ multiplex PCR. The profile covers 54,000 or so clones, with roughly nine tenths appearing a single time and just under 2% taken by the ten largest. The specimen comprised peripheral blood, sampled on day 0 of AZD1222 vaccination. These TCRs come from an adult in good health.

The chain joins TRBV9 to TRBJ1-2; a possible D gene is TRBD1 (6 bases). CDR3 size: 13 residues. V lost 2 bases, J lost 4 bases, and 9 bases lay in between. Germline CDR1 is SGDLS and CDR2 is YYNGEE. The CDR3: CASSVRGGYGYTF. CDR3 nucleotides: TGTGCCAGCAGCGTCAGGGGCGGCTATGGCTACACCTTC. Combining the CDR3 with reference TRBV9 and TRBJ1-2 gives the whole variable domain DSGVTQTPKHLITATGQRVTLRCSPRSGDLSVYWYQQSLDQGLQFLIQYYNGEERAKGNILERFSAQQFPDLHSELNLSSLELGDSALYFCASSVRGGYGYTFGSGTRLTVV.

The V and J genes are TRBV29-1 and TRBJ1-1, with D possibly being TRBD1 (5 bases). CDR1 SQVTM and CDR2 ANQGSEA come from the germline V gene. V lost 5 bases and J lost 1, with 14 bases in between. CDR3 length: 14 amino acids. In nucleotides, the CDR3 is TGCAGCGTTAAGGCCAGGGACGGGAACACTGAAGCTTTCTTT. It encodes CSVKARDGNTEAFF.

The chain links TRBV19 to TRBJ1-6; TRBD1 agrees at 7 bases. With 2 bases clipped from V and 6 bases from J, the junction kept 7 bases outside the gene matches. Germline V gene sequence: CDR1 LNHDA, CDR2 SQIVND (reference sequence). The CDR3 totals 16 residues. CDR3 in amino acids: CASSIRSTGANSPLHF. In nucleotides, the CDR3 is TGTGCCAGTAGTATACGAAGTACAGGGGCTAATTCACCCCTCCACTTT.

The CDR3 reads CASSLFRSNTGELFF. The CDR3 DNA reads TGTGCCAGCAGTTTATTCCGGTCGAACACCGGGGAGCTGTTTTTT. The V and J genes are TRBV28 and TRBJ2-2; D ambiguous. Trimming removed 1 base from V and 0 bases from J, with 6 bases in between. CDR1 is MDHEN, CDR2 SYDVKM, per germline. The CDR3 covers 15 residues.

The chain is built from TRBV7-9 and TRBJ1-5; D uncertain. Germline CDR1 and CDR2: SEHNR and FQNEAQ (reference sequence). The V end lost 5 bases, the J end lost 4 bases, and 12 bases lay between the germline ends. The CDR3 consists of 14 residues. The CDR3 nucleotides read TGTGCCAGCAGCCCAGGACCCGGGAATCAGCCCCAGCATTTT. Residues: CASSPGPGNQPQHF.